The next 18 T cell receptor beta chains were all read from a single sample in a study of blood T cell repertoires in COVID-19 (dated by TCRdb to about 2020). To prepare the library, the immunoSEQ multiplex PCR assay was applied. The immuneACCESS repertoire file appears here via TCRdb, limited to in-frame rearrangements. These files lack a portion of the clones; in checked studies, under half of the deficit traces to unresolved V genes, and the cause of the others is not known. Counted in this sample were approximately 380,000 clones; around 84% of them appeared once. The top ten constitute 3% to 4.5% of the sample. Sequences were obtained from peripheral blood. These TCRs come from a woman younger than 35 with acute or convalescent COVID-19.

DNA of the CDR3: TGTGCCAGCAGTTTCGACAGCTATGGCTACACCTTC. Translated, it gives CASSFDSYGYTF. The rearrangement joins TRBV6-5 to TRBJ1-2; TRBD1 might be the D (5 bases). This CDR3 is built from 12 residues. The germline V gene encodes CDR1 MNHEY and CDR2 SVGAGI. Deletions cut 4 bases from V and 4 bases from J, with 7 bases between.

The rearrangement joins TRBV15 to TRBJ2-3, with TRBD2 matching 16 bases. V shed 4 bases and J 4 bases; nucleotides not matched to a gene: 8. The CDR3 contains 18 residues. CDR1 is LNHNV, CDR2 YYDKDF, per germline (reference sequence). The CDR3: CATSTLGLAGGMPDTQYF. The CDR3 DNA follows: TGTGCCACCAGCACTCTGGGACTAGCGGGAGGGATGCCAGATACGCAGTATTTT. Combining the CDR3 with reference TRBV15 and TRBJ2-3 gives the whole variable domain DAMVIQNPRYQVTQFGKPVTLSCSQTLNHNVMYWYQQKSSQAPKLLFHYYDKDFNNEADTPDNFQSRRPNTSFCFLDIRSPGLGDTAMYLCATSTLGLAGGMPDTQYFGPGTRLTVL.

There are a few counts of this clone. The rearrangement links TRBV19 to TRBJ1-1; 9 bases match TRBD1. The CDR3 length is 14 residues. Germline V gene sequence: CDR1 LNHDA, CDR2 SQIVND (reference sequence). J gave up 5 bases and V 4 bases, and 5 bases lay outside the gene matches. The CDR3 coding sequence is TGTGCCAGTAGTAACAGGGGGCCGTGGACTGAAGCTTTCTTT. This codes for CASSNRGPWTEAFF.

Details on this clone: Other DNA sequences in the sample encode the same CDR3. The V and J genes are TRBV18 and TRBJ2-1; D is possibly TRBD2 (5 bases). CDR1 and CDR2 from the germline V gene are KGHSH and LQKENI. The germline V and J ends were trimmed by 2 bases and 0 bases, with 5 bases remaining between them. The CDR3 has 14 amino acids. Here the CDR3 DNA reads TGTGCCAGCTCACCAGGGAGCTCCTACAATGAGCAGTTCTTC. As protein: CASSPGSSYNEQFF. Filled out from reference TRBV18 and TRBJ2-1, the complete variable domain reads NAGVMQNPRHLVRRRGQEARLRCSPMKGHSHVYWYRQLPEEGLKFMVYLQKENIIDESGMPKERFSAEFPKEGPSILRIQQVVRGDSAAYFCASSPGSSYNEQFFGPGTRLTVL.

The chain is built from TRBV4-2 and TRBJ1-2; 10 nucleotides line up with TRBD1. Per the germline V gene, CDR1 is LGHNA and CDR2 is YNFKEQ. With V trimmed by 7 bases and J by 8 bases, 10 bases remained unmatched. The CDR3 length is 14 residues. The CDR3 nucleotides are TGTGCCAGCATACGGACAGGGGGAGAGGGGGGCTACACCTTC. It is translated as CASIRTGGEGGYTF.

This clone was counted only a few times. The chain uses TRBV11-2 and TRBJ1-4; no clear D gene. CDR3 length: 14 residues. Trimming stripped 2 bases from V and 7 bases from J, with 11 bases between. The germline V gene encodes CDR1 SGHAT and CDR2 FQNNGV. The CDR3 sequence: CASSLRLESEKLFF. The CDR3 bases are TGTGCCAGCAGCTTAAGGTTGGAGAGTGAAAAACTGTTTTTT.

The chain has TRBV7-3 and TRBJ2-1, with 8 bases matching TRBD2. Germline V lookup: CDR1 SGHTA, CDR2 FQGTGA. Trimming removed 3 bases from V and 6 bases from J; junction bases left unmatched: 10. The CDR3 has 16 amino acids. In nucleotides, the CDR3 is TGTGCCAGCAGCTTCCAGGGGAGCGGGGGCCTCAATGAGCAGTTCTTC. Translation: CASSFQGSGGLNEQFF.

The rearrangement links TRBV18 to TRBJ2-7, with D perhaps TRBD2 (5 bases). V was cut by 3 bases and J by 4 bases, with 13 bases left in between. The CDR3 is 14 amino acids. The V gene's germline CDR1 is KGHSH and CDR2 LQKENI. CDR3 coding DNA: TGTGCCAGCTCACCCTCTGCCGGGGTTTACGAGCAGTACTTC. The encoded protein is CASSPSAGVYEQYF.

The chain is built from TRBV5-1 and TRBJ1-2; D not resolved. With 0 bases removed from V and 8 bases from J, the gap between germline ends came to 11 bases. There are 13 residues in the CDR3. Per the germline V gene, CDR1 is SGHRS and CDR2 is YFSETQ. CDR3 protein: CASSLAGERGYTF. In DNA, the CDR3 is TGCGCCAGCAGCTTGGCCGGGGAAAGAGGCTACACCTTC.

This chain joins TRBV28 and TRBJ2-3, with D maybe TRBD1 (6 bases). CDR3 length: 15 residues. Trimming left V 6 bases short and J 1 base short, with 14 bases between. Germline CDR1 reads MDHEN; CDR2 reads SYDVKM. CDR3: CASRSGAEGTDTQYF. The CDR3 DNA reads TGTGCCAGCAGATCAGGGGCTGAGGGCACAGATACGCAGTATTTT.

To note about this clone: One base away lies a much larger clone, so this may be a sequencing read error. The chain combines TRBV5-4 with TRBJ2-7, with D possibly matching TRBD1 (6 bases). The CDR3 sequence is 13 residues long. V was clipped by 0 bases and J by 2 bases, with 6 bases between them. Germline V gene lookup returns CDR1 SGHNT and CDR2 YYREEE (reference sequence). The CDR3 loop reads CASSLGDTYEQYF. CDR3 nucleotide sequence: TGTGCCAGCAGCTTGGGGGACACCTACGAGCAGTACTTC.

This chain uses TRBV29-1 with TRBJ2-7; D might be TRBD2 (6 bases). Trimming removed 6 bases from V and 2 bases from J, with 20 bases in between. The germline CDR1 and CDR2 sequences are SQVTM and ANQGSEA. The CDR3 extends over 15 amino acids. The chain's CDR3 is CSVKQGGAPAYEQYF. CDR3 bases: TGCAGCGTGAAACAAGGAGGGGCCCCAGCCTACGAGCAGTACTTC.

The chain links TRBV13 to TRBJ1-6; 7 bases are a match to TRBD1. The V gene's germline CDR1 is PRHDT and CDR2 FYEKMQ (reference sequence). The CDR3 has 15 amino acids. V shed 4 bases and J 7 bases; nucleotides not matched to a gene: 7. The CDR3 DNA follows: TGTGCCAGCAGCTATACCGGGACAGCCAATTCACCCCTCCACTTT. This encodes CASSYTGTANSPLHF.

The chain carries TRBV28 and TRBJ2-3; D possibly corresponds to TRBD1 (6 bases). Germline V CDR1 and CDR2: MDHEN, SYDVKM. The CDR3 is 12 amino acids. V lost 7 bases, J lost 10 bases, and 15 bases lay in between. The CDR3 nucleotides read TGTGCCAGCAAAGTAGCGACAGGATCGCAGTATTTT. It codes for CASKVATGSQYF.

CDR3 region: CASLLSGTTDINEQFF. The CDR3 nucleotides are TGTGCCAGTCTTCTTAGCGGGACTACAGATATAAATGAGCAGTTCTTC. The rearrangement links TRBV19 to TRBJ2-1; 8 nucleotides align to TRBD2. Germline CDR1 and CDR2: LNHDA and SQIVND (reference sequence). The CDR3 spans 16 residues. V shed 8 bases and J 7 bases; nucleotides not matched to a gene: 16.

This chain links TRBV3-1 (or the pseudogene TRBV3-2) with TRBJ2-1; possibly TRBD1 for D (5 bases). The CDR3 runs to 13 residues. V lost 0 bases and J lost 13, with 13 bases in between. The V gene's germline CDR1 is LGHDT and CDR2 YNNKEL (reference sequence). The CDR3 sequence is CASSQDRQGRQFF. The DNA for the CDR3 is TGTGCCAGCAGCCAAGATAGGCAGGGAAGACAGTTCTTC.

This chain joins TRBV27 and TRBJ1-2; D is undetermined. Trimming took 5 bases from V and 6 from J, leaving 13 bases between them. Per the germline V gene, CDR1 is MNHEY and CDR2 is SMNVEV (reference sequence). CDR3 size: 13 residues. The CDR3 is CASSPSNFDGYTF. CDR3 sequence (DNA): TGTGCCAGCAGTCCCTCTAACTTCGATGGCTACACCTTC.

The rearrangement uses TRBV9 and TRBJ1-2; TRBD1 might be the D (5 bases). Between the trimmed V and J ends, which lost 3 bases and 7 bases, there was a span of 22 bases. The CDR3 totals 16 residues. The V gene's germline CDR1 is SGDLS and CDR2 YYNGEE. As DNA, the CDR3 is TGTGCCAGCAGCGCGAATTCCAGGGATTTAAAGTCTGGCTACACCTTC. Translated, it gives CASSANSRDLKSGYTF.